A single sample is the source of the 3 T cell receptor beta chains below, sequenced in a study of prognosis after radiotherapy for stage I lung cancer. TCR beta CDR3 amplification from genomic DNA was performed by two-round multiplex PCR. Used in first-round PCR were primers specific to each TRBV and TRBJ gene. Each CDR3 protein gets one entry after TCRdb re-called the multiplex PCR reads with MiXCR. In the table there are approximately 17,000 distinct CDR3 sequences, around 45% of which are singletons. The sequences come from PBMCs, collected before or after stereotactic body radiation therapy (not recorded which). Receptor source: a donor aged 50 or older with non-small cell lung cancer.

The chain uses TRBV28 and TRBJ2-7, with 10 bases identical to TRBD2. The germline V gene has CDR1 MDHEN and CDR2 SYDVKM. The V and J ends lost 4 bases and 4 bases, in that order; junction bases with no gene match: 7. The CDR3 length is 15 residues. As DNA, the CDR3 is TGTGCCAGCAGTTCGCCGGGACTAGCGTATTACGAGCAGTACTTC. It encodes CASSSPGLAYYEQYF. The full variable domain, rest sourced from reference TRBV28 and TRBJ2-7, is DVKVTQSSRYLVKRTGEKVFLECVQDMDHENMFWYRQDPGLGLRLIYFSYDVKMKEKGDIPEGYSVSREKKERFSLILESASTNQTSMYLCASSSPGLAYYEQYFGPGTRLTVT.

The chain has TRBV20-1 and TRBJ1-1; 11 bases agree with TRBD1. CDR3 length: 12 amino acids. CDR1 is DFQATT and CDR2 is SNEGSKA in the germline V gene (reference sequence). The V segment lost 5 bases and the J segment 10 bases; nucleotides outside the gene matches: 6. Here the CDR3 DNA reads TGCAGTGCTCTGGGGGACAGGGGGACAGCTTTCTTT. Its protein product is CSALGDRGTAFF.

Regarding this clonotype: Relative to the germline gene, one junction end is altered; a read error may explain this. V gene TRBV6-1 combines with J gene TRBJ1-6; 10 bases are a match to TRBD1. The germline V gene has CDR1 MNHNS and CDR2 SASEGT. The CDR3 is 15 amino acids. CDR3 protein: CASSEWTGGSSSLHF. CDR3 bases: TGTGCCAGCAGTGAATGGACAGGGGGTAGTTCATCCCTACACTTT.